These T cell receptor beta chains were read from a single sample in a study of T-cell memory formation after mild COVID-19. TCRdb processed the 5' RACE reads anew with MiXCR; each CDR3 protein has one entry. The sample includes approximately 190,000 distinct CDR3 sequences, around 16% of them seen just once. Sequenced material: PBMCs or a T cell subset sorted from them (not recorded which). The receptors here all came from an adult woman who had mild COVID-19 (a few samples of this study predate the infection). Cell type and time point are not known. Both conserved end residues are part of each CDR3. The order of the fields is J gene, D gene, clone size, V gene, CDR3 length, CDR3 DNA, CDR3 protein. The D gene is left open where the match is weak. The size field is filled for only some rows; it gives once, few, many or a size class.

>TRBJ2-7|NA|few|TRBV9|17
TGTGCCAGCAGCGTCAACGCTGGAGGCCCAACCCTGTCCGAGCAGTACTTC
CASSVNAGGPTLSEQYF
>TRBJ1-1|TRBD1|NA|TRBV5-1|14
TGCGCCAGCAGCCGGGGACAGGTTTTCACTGAAGCTTTCTTT
CASSRGQVFTEAFF
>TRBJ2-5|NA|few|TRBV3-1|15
TGTGCCAGCAGCCCCTGGACCGAAACGATGGAGACCCAGTACTTC
CASSPWTETMETQYF
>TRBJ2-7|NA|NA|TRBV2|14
TGTGCCAGCAGTGACAGGGGGGGTTCCTACGAGCAGTACTTC
CASSDRGGSYEQYF
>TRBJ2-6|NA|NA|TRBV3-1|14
TGTGCCAGCAGCCCATTCGAAGGGGCCAACGTCCTGACTTTC
CASSPFEGANVLTF
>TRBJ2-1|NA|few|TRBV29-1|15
TGCAGCGTTGATCTTTTGGGGGACTCCTACAATGAGCAGTTCTTC
CSVDLLGDSYNEQFF
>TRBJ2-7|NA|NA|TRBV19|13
TGTGCCAGTAGTATTGGCAGGGTCTACGAGCAGTACTTC
CASSIGRVYEQYF
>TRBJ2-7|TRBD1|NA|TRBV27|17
TGTGCCAGCAGTTTCCGGAGAGGTGGGACAGGAATCTACGAGCAGTACTTC
CASSFRRGGTGIYEQYF
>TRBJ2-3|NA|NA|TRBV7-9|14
TGTGCCAGCAGCAGCAACCTCAAGGCAGATACGCAGTATTTT
CASSSNLKADTQYF
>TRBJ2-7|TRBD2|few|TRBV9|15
TGTGCCAGCAGCCCCCGGACTAGCGGGTTCTACGAGCAGTACTTC
CASSPRTSGFYEQYF
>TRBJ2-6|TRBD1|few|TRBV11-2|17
TGTGCCAGCAGCTTAGTGAGGGGGCCTCCTGGGGCCAACGTCCTGACTTTC
CASSLVRGPPGANVLTF
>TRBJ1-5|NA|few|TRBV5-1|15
TGCGCCAGCAAGGCGGGAGGGGTTGAACATCAGCCCCAGCATTTT
CASKAGGVEHQPQHF
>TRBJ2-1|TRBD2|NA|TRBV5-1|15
TGCGCCAGCAGCACCATAGCGGGAGTCGGGGATGAGCAGTTCTTC
CASSTIAGVGDEQFF
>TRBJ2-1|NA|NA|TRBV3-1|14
TGTGCCAGCAGCCAGGGGTGGGGGAACGATGAGCAGTTCTTC
CASSQGWGNDEQFF
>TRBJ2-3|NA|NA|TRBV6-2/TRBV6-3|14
TGTGCCAGCAGTTACTCAGGGGGAGCGGATACGCAGTATTTT
CASSYSGGADTQYF